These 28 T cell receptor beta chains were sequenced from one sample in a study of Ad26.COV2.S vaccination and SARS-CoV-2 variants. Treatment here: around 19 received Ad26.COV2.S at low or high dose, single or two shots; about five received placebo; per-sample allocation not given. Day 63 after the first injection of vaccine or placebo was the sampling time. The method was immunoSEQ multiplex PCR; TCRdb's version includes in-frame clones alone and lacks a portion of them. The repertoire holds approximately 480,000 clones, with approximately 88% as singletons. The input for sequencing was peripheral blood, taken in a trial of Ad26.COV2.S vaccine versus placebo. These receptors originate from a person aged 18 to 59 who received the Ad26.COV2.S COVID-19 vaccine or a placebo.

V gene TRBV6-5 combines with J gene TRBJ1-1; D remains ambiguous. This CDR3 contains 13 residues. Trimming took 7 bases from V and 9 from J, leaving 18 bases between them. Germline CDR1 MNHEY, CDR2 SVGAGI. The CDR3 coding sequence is TGTGCCAGCATATCGGTAGGTTCCAGAAAAGCTTTCTTT. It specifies CASISVGSRKAFF.

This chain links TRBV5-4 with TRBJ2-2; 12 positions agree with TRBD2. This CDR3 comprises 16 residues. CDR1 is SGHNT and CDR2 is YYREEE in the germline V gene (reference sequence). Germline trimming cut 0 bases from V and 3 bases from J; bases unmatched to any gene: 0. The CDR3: CASSLGLAGDTGELFF. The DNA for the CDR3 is TGTGCCAGCAGCTTGGGACTAGCGGGAGACACCGGGGAGCTGTTTTTT.

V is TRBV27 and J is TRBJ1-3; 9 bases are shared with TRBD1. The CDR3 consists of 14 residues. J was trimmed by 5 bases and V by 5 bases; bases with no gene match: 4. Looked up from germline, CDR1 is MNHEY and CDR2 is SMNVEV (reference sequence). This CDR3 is CASSQQGARNTIYF. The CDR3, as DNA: TGTGCCAGCAGTCAACAGGGGGCGAGAAACACCATATATTTT.

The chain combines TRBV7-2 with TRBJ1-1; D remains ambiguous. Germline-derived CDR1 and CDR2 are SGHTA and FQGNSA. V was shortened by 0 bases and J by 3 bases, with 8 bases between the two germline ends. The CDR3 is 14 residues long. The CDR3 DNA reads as TGTGCCAGCAGCTTAGCTTCCGCGTACACTGAAGCTTTCTTT. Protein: CASSLASAYTEAFF.

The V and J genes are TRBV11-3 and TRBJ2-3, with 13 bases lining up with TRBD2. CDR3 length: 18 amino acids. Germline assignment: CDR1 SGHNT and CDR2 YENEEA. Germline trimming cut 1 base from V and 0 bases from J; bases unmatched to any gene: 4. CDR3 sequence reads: CASSLGLAGGRSTDTQYF. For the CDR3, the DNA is TGTGCCAGCAGCTTAGGACTAGCGGGAGGCCGTAGCACAGATACGCAGTATTTT.

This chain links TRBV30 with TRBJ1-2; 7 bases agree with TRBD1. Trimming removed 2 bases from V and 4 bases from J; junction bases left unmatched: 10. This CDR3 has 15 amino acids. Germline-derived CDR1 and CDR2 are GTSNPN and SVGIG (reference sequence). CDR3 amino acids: CAWSPGGLEFYGYTF. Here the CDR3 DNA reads TGTGCCTGGAGTCCAGGGGGACTCGAGTTCTATGGCTACACCTTC.

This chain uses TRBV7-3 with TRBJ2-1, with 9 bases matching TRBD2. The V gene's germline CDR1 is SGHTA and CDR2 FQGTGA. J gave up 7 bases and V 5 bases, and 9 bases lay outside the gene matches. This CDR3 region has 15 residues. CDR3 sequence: CASSPTAGGENEQFF. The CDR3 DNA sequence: TGTGCCAGCAGCCCCACGGCGGGAGGGGAGAATGAGCAGTTCTTC.

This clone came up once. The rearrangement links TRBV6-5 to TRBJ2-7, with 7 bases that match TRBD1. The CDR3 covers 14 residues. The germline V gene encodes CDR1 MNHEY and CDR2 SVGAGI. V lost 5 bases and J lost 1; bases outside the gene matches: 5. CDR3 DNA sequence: TGTGCCAGCAGTCCTGGGGACAGATCCTACGAGCAGTACTTC. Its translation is CASSPGDRSYEQYF.

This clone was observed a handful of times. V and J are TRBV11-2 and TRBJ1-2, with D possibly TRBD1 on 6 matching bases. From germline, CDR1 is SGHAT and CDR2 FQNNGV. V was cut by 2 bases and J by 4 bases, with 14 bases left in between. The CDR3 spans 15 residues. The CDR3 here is CASSLRTGPTYGYTF. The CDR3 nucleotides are TGTGCCAGCAGCTTACGAACAGGGCCTACCTATGGCTACACCTTC.

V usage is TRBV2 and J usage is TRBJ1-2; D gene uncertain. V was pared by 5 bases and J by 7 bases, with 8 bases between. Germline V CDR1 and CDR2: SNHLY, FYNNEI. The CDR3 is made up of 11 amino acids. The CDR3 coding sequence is TGTGCCAGCAGTTGGTCGTCTGGCTACACCTTC. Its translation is CASSWSSGYTF. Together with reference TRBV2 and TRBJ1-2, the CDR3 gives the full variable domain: EPEVTQTPSHQVTQMGQEVILRCVPISNHLYFYWYRQILGQKVEFLVSFYNNEISEKSEIFDDQFSVERPDGSNFTLKIRSTKLEDSAMYFCASSWSSGYTFGSGTRLTVV.

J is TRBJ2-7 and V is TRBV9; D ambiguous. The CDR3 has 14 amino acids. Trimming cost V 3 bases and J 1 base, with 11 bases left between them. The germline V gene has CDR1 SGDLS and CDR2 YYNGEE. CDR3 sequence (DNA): TGTGCCAGCAGCGCTTCCACTATATCCTACGAGCAGTACTTC. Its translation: CASSASTISYEQYF.

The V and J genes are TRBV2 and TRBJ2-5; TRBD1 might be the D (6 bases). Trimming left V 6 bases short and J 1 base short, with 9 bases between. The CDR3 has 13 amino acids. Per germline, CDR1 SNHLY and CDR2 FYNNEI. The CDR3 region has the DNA TGTGCCAGCAGAAGGGACACCCAAGAGACCCAGTACTTC. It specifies CASRRDTQETQYF.

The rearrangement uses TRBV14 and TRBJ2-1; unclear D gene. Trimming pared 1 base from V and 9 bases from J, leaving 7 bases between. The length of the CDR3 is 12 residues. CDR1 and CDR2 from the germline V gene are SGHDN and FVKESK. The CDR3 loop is CASSQVRREQFF. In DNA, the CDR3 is TGTGCCAGCAGCCAAGTACGGCGTGAGCAGTTCTTC.

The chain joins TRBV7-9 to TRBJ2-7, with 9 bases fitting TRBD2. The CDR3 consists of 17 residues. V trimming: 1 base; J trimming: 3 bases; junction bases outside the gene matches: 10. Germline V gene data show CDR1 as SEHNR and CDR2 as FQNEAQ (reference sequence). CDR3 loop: CASSLVKGTSRNYEQYF. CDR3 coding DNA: TGTGCCAGCAGCTTAGTAAAAGGGACTAGCAGAAACTACGAGCAGTACTTC.

The CDR3: CASSLNSVNIQYF. CDR3 nucleotides: TGTGCCAGCAGCTTAAATTCGGTAAACATTCAGTACTTC. The chain combines TRBV7-2 with TRBJ2-4; D is unclear. This CDR3 has 13 residues. Deletions cut 2 bases from V and 6 bases from J, with 8 bases between. Germline values: CDR1 SGHTA, CDR2 FQGNSA.

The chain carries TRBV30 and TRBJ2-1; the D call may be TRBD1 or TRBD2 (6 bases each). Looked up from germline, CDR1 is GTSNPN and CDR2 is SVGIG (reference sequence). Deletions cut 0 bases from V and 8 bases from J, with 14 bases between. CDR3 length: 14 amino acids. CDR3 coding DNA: TGTGCCTGGAGTGTAGGGGGGAGATCCCATGAGCAGTTCTTC. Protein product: CAWSVGGRSHEQFF.

This chain's CDR3 is CASSSTGYSGANVLTF. CDR3 sequence (DNA): TGCGCCAGCAGCTCAACAGGTTACTCTGGGGCCAACGTCCTGACTTTC. V and J are TRBV5-1 and TRBJ2-6, with a possible D match to TRBD1 (5 bases). The V gene lost 3 bases and the J gene lost 0 bases, with 10 bases spanning the gap. Germline V gene data show CDR1 as SGHRS and CDR2 as YFSETQ. The CDR3 covers 16 residues. The full variable domain, with the rest looked up from reference TRBV5-1 and TRBJ2-6, is KAGVTQTPRYLIKTRGQQVTLSCSPISGHRSVSWYQQTPGQGLQFLFEYFSETQRNKGNFPGRFSGRQFSNSRSEMNVSTLELGDSALYLCASSSTGYSGANVLTFGAGSRLTVL.

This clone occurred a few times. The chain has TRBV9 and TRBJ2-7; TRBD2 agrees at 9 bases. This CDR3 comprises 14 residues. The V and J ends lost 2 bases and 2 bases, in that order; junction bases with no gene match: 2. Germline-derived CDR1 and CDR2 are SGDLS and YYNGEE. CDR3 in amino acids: CASSVGTSPYEQYF. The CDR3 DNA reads TGTGCCAGCAGCGTGGGGACTAGCCCCTACGAGCAGTACTTC.

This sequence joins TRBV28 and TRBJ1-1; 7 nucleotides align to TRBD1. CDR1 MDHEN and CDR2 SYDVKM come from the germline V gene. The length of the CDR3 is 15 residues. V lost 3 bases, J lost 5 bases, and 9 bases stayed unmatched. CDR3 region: CASSLRLGGGTEAFF. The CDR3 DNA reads TGTGCCAGCAGTTTGCGCTTAGGGGGCGGAACTGAAGCTTTCTTT.

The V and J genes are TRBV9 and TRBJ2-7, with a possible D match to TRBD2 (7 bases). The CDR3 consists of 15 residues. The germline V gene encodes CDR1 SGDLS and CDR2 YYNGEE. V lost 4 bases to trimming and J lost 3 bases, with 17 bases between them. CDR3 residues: CASSPGGLAVYEQYF. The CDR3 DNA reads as TGTGCCAGCAGCCCCGGGGGGCTAGCGGTCTACGAGCAGTACTTC. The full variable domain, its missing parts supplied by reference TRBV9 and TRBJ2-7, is DSGVTQTPKHLITATGQRVTLRCSPRSGDLSVYWYQQSLDQGLQFLIQYYNGEERAKGNILERFSAQQFPDLHSELNLSSLELGDSALYFCASSPGGLAVYEQYFGPGTRLTVT.

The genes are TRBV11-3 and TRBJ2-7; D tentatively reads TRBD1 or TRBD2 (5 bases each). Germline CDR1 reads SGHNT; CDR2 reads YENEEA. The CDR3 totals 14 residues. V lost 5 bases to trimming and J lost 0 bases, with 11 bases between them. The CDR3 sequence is CASSRDGRSYEQYF. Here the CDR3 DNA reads TGTGCCAGCAGCCGGGACGGCCGCTCCTACGAGCAGTACTTC.

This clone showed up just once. CDR3 loop: CASSTVAGGLKETQYF. The CDR3 DNA reads TGTGCCAGTAGTACCGTCGCAGGGGGCCTAAAAGAGACCCAGTACTTC. This sequence joins TRBV19 and TRBJ2-5; TRBD1 matches at 8 bases. This CDR3 has 16 residues. The germline V gene has CDR1 LNHDA and CDR2 SQIVND (reference sequence). Trimming took 4 bases from V and 3 from J; bases not matched to a gene: 10.

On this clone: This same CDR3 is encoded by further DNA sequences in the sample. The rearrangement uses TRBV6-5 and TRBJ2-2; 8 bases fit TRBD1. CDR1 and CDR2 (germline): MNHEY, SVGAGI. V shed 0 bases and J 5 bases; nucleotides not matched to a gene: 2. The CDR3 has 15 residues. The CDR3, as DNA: TGTGCCAGCAGTTACTCGAACAGGGGGACCGGGGAGCTGTTTTTT. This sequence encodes CASSYSNRGTGELFF.

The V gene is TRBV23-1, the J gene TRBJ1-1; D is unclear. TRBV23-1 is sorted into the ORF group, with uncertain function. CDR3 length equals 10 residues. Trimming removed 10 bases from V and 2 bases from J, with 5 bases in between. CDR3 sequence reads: CANHNTEAFF. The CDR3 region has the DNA TGCGCCAACCATAACACTGAAGCTTTCTTT.

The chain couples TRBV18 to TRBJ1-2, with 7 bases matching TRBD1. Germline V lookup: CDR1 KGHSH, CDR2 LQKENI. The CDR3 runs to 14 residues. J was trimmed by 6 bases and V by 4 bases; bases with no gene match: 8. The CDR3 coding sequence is TGTGCCAGCTCACGGACAGGAGGGCCGGATGGCTACACCTTC. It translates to CASSRTGGPDGYTF.

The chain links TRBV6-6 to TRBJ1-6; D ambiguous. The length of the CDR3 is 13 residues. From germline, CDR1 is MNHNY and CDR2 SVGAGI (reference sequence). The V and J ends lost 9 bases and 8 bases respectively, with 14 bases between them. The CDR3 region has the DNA TGTGCCAGTTCAACAGATGCCCATTCACCCCTCCACTTT. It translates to CASSTDAHSPLHF.

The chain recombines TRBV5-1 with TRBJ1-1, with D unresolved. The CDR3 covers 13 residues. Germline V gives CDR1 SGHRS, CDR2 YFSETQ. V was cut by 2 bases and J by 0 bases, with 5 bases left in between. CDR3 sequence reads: CASSFQMNTEAFF. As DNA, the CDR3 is TGCGCCAGCAGCTTCCAAATGAACACTGAAGCTTTCTTT.

The CDR3 loop is CASSLKAGTEAFF. For the CDR3, the DNA is TGTGCCAGCAGCTTAAAGGCCGGGACTGAAGCTTTCTTT. This sequence joins TRBV7-3 and TRBJ1-1, with D unresolved. With 1 base removed from V and 5 bases from J, the gap between germline ends came to 8 bases. CDR1 and CDR2 from the germline V gene are SGHTA and FQGTGA. This CDR3 is built from 13 residues.